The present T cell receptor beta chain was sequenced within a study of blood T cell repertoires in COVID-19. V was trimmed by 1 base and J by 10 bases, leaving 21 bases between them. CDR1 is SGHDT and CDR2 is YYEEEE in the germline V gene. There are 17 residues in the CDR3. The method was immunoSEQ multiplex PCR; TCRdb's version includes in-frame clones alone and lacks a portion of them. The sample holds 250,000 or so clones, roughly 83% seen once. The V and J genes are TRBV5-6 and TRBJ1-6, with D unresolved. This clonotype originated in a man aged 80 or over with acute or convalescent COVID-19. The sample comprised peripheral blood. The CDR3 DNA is TGTGCCAGCAGCTTGACGGGGAGGGAGAGGGTAGGATCACCCCTCCACTTT. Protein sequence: CASSLTGRERVGSPLHF.